Presented here are 26 T cell receptor beta chains from one specimen sequenced in a study of T cells expressing NK-cell markers. TCRdb reprocessed the 5' RACE reads; each CDR3 protein has one entry and no DNA is given. The listing records about 160,000 distinct CDR3 sequences. The sample consisted of blood T cells: a sorted CD56 or NKG2C T cell subset, CD4+ or CD8+ T cells, or bulk PBMC T cells (not recorded which). The source is a man aged 18 to 69 in good health.

The chain couples TRBV29-1 to TRBJ1-2. The CDR3 contains 13 residues. CDR1 is SQVTM, CDR2 ANQGSEA, per germline. This CDR3 reads CSVEEEGSYGYTF. The full variable domain, rest sourced from reference TRBV29-1 and TRBJ1-2, is SAVISQKPSRDICQRGTSLTIQCQVDSQVTMMFWYRQQPGQSLTLIATANQGSEATYESGFVIDKFPISRPNLTFSTLTVSNMSPEDSSIYLCSVEEEGSYGYTFGSGTRLTVV.

The rearrangement uses TRBV2 and TRBJ2-7; absent DNA, TCRdb's TRBD2 call cannot be checked. The CDR3 has 15 amino acids. The germline V gene has CDR1 SNHLY and CDR2 FYNNEI. This CDR3 is CASSTIPGAKDEQYF.

The V gene is TRBV23-1, the J gene TRBJ2-2; TCRdb selects TRBD1, and the lack of DNA leaves this call unchecked. TRBV23-1 is designated an ORF whose function remains uncertain. The CDR3 runs to 16 residues. This CDR3 is CASARLQGATTGELFF.

The genes are TRBV6-2 or TRBV6-3 and TRBJ2-7; TCRdb proposes TRBD2, but this gene call is untestable without DNA. The CDR3 totals 16 residues. Looked up from germline, CDR1 is MNHEY and CDR2 is SVGEGT. This CDR3 is CASRRRLADASYEQYF.

The chain recombines TRBV2 with TRBJ1-4; TCRdb outputs TRBD1, but without DNA this stays unchecked. Germline loops: CDR1 SNHLY, CDR2 FYNNEI. The CDR3 runs 12 residues. This CDR3 reads CARTGEVEKLFF.

The rearrangement uses TRBV28 and TRBJ2-3; the D call from TCRdb, TRBD1, cannot be confirmed without DNA. The CDR3 consists of 17 residues. Germline assignment: CDR1 MDHEN and CDR2 SYDVKM. CDR3 residues: CASSSPILGPDTDTQYF.

The chain carries TRBV4-1 and TRBJ2-1; the TCRdb call, TRBD2, lacks DNA for checking. Germline-derived CDR1 and CDR2 are MGHRA and YSYEKL. The CDR3 extends over 15 amino acids. The CDR3 protein is CASSQDGTSGREQFF.

The chain uses TRBV27 and TRBJ2-7; TCRdb picks TRBD1, but there is no DNA to check that call. The CDR3 spans 14 residues. CDR1 and CDR2 from the germline V gene are MNHEY and SMNVEV (reference sequence). The CDR3 sequence is CASSPGANLHEQYF.

V gene TRBV11-2 combines with J gene TRBJ2-1; TCRdb gives TRBD2 as the D gene, but with no DNA this cannot be confirmed. This CDR3 contains 15 residues. CDR1 is SGHAT, CDR2 FQNNGV, per germline. CDR3 protein: CASRSGGRSRSEQFF.

This chain uses TRBV28 with TRBJ2-5; the D gene TCRdb calls, TRBD2, cannot be checked with no DNA. Germline V gene sequence: CDR1 MDHEN, CDR2 SYDVKM. This CDR3 has 17 amino acids. The CDR3 loop reads CASSHIALAGVQETQYF.

This chain connects TRBV11-2 to TRBJ2-5; TCRdb proposes TRBD2, but this gene call is untestable without DNA. Germline values: CDR1 SGHAT, CDR2 FQNNGV. The CDR3 length is 19 residues. CDR3 loop: CASSLDDGLAGGPLETQYF.

The genes are TRBV13 and TRBJ2-1. The CDR3 totals 15 residues. CDR1 and CDR2 from the germline V gene are PRHDT and FYEKMQ (reference sequence). The chain's CDR3 is CASSLFLSSYNEQFF.

The gene calls are TRBV13 and TRBJ2-1. The CDR3 extends over 17 amino acids. Germline-derived CDR1 and CDR2 are PRHDT and FYEKMQ (reference sequence). The chain's CDR3 is CASSLEASWYSYNEQFF.

This rearrangement joins TRBV9 to TRBJ2-7; the TCRdb call, TRBD1, lacks DNA for checking. This CDR3 contains 14 residues. Per germline, CDR1 SGDLS and CDR2 YYNGEE. The CDR3 spells CASSLMGDGYEQYF.

The V gene is TRBV7-7, the J gene TRBJ2-5; the TCRdb D gene call, TRBD1, has no DNA to confirm it. Germline loops: CDR1 SSHAT, CDR2 FNYEAQ (reference sequence). The CDR3 runs to 15 residues. The CDR3 region is CASSLAWGGGETQYF.

The chain employs TRBV27 and TRBJ1-2; the D call of TRBD1 rests on TCRdb alone, since no DNA is present to check it. This CDR3 has 14 residues. CDR1 and CDR2 (germline): MNHEY, SMNVEV (reference sequence). The CDR3 loop reads CASSFTGLNYGYTF.

The chain couples TRBV5-6 to TRBJ2-1; TCRdb's assignment of TRBD1 cannot be checked, as there is no DNA. This CDR3 is built from 16 residues. Germline assignment: CDR1 SGHDT and CDR2 YYEEEE. The CDR3 spells CASRPDTDRVYNEQFF.

The chain carries TRBV15 and TRBJ2-6; the TCRdb D gene call, TRBD1, has no DNA to confirm it. This CDR3 spans 16 amino acids. The germline CDR1 and CDR2 sequences are LNHNV and YYDKDF (reference sequence). CDR3 residues: CATSSMGATGANVLTF. The full variable domain, rest sourced from reference TRBV15 and TRBJ2-6, is DAMVIQNPRYQVTQFGKPVTLSCSQTLNHNVMYWYQQKSSQAPKLLFHYYDKDFNNEADTPDNFQSRRPNTSFCFLDIRSPGLGDTAMYLCATSSMGATGANVLTFGAGSRLTVL.

This rearrangement joins TRBV28 to TRBJ1-5. Per the germline V gene, CDR1 is MDHEN and CDR2 is SYDVKM. CDR3 length equals 15 residues. CDR3 amino acids: CASSLEWNSNQPQHF.

V gene TRBV19 combines with J gene TRBJ2-1; without DNA, the TCRdb call of TRBD2 cannot be checked. Looked up from germline, CDR1 is LNHDA and CDR2 is SQIVND (reference sequence). The CDR3 is made up of 16 amino acids. The chain's CDR3 is CASSIWLAGGYNEQFF.

The rearrangement links TRBV20-1 to TRBJ1-3. Germline V gene lookup returns CDR1 DFQATT and CDR2 SNEGSKA (reference sequence). The CDR3 totals 16 residues. This CDR3 is CSANEEGGEDGNTIYF.

This chain joins TRBV28 and TRBJ2-1; the D call of TRBD1 rests on TCRdb alone, since no DNA is present to check it. The CDR3 has 16 residues. The germline CDR1 and CDR2 sequences are MDHEN and SYDVKM. This CDR3 is CASSLSAGTGYNEQFF. Full variable domain (missing parts from reference TRBV28 and TRBJ2-1): DVKVTQSSRYLVKRTGEKVFLECVQDMDHENMFWYRQDPGLGLRLIYFSYDVKMKEKGDIPEGYSVSREKKERFSLILESASTNQTSMYLCASSLSAGTGYNEQFFGPGTRLTVL.

This chain's CDR3 is CASDGANVLTF. The genes are TRBV7-9 and TRBJ2-6. The germline CDR1 and CDR2 sequences are SEHNR and FQNEAQ (reference sequence). This CDR3 comprises 11 residues.

V is TRBV7-3 and J is TRBJ2-5; no DNA is available, so the TRBD1 call from TCRdb remains unchecked. This CDR3 contains 15 residues. Germline values: CDR1 SGHTA, CDR2 FQGTGA. This CDR3 is CASSPAGGKQETQYF.

J is TRBJ2-2 and V is TRBV20-1. CDR3 length equals 12 residues. The germline CDR1 and CDR2 sequences are DFQATT and SNEGSKA (reference sequence). The CDR3 is CSASGNTGELFF.

V gene TRBV2 combines with J gene TRBJ2-3. Germline V lookup: CDR1 SNHLY, CDR2 FYNNEI. There are 13 residues in the CDR3. The CDR3 is CASSEIGADTQYF. Full variable domain (remainder filled in from reference TRBV2 and TRBJ2-3): EPEVTQTPSHQVTQMGQEVILRCVPISNHLYFYWYRQILGQKVEFLVSFYNNEISEKSEIFDDQFSVERPDGSNFTLKIRSTKLEDSAMYFCASSEIGADTQYFGPGTRLTVL.